One T cell receptor (beta chain) is described in this entry. This sample was included in a study of cytomegalovirus exposure and HLA in healthy donors. CDR3 length: 14 residues. The ends lost 4 bases at V and 4 bases at J; junction bases unmatched: 7. CDR1 is SGDLS, CDR2 YYNGEE, per germline. Sequenced by immunoSEQ multiplex PCR; TCRdb stores in-frame clones only, minus some. The sample has about 120,000 clones, 80% to 90% seen once. The chain is built from TRBV9 and TRBJ1-1; 7 nucleotides agree with TRBD1. The TCR originated in a young woman in good health and CMV-seronegative. Specimen: PBMCs. Written as DNA, the CDR3 is TGTGCCAGCAGCAAAGAGGGGGCCGGCACTGAAGCTTTCTTT. Amino acids: CASSKEGAGTEAFF. The complete variable domain, with remaining parts taken from reference TRBV9 and TRBJ1-1, reads DSGVTQTPKHLITATGQRVTLRCSPRSGDLSVYWYQQSLDQGLQFLIQYYNGEERAKGNILERFSAQQFPDLHSELNLSSLELGDSALYFCASSKEGAGTEAFFGQGTRLTVV.